A selection of T cell receptor beta chains follows, all from one sample in a study of CD8 T cells in Susac syndrome. Via MiXCR, TCRdb re-called the immunoSEQ multiplex PCR reads, giving one row per CDR3 protein. Here the sample spans roughly 190,000 distinct CDR3 sequences, 75% to 95% being singletons. The material sequenced was CD4+ T cells from PBMCs. Every receptor here comes from a human donor with Susac syndrome. Both conserved end residues are part of each CDR3.

V	J	CDR3
TRBV27	TRBJ1-4	CASSFASLGGEKLFF
TRBV7-6	TRBJ1-2	CASSLTAGHLTTGYTF
TRBV20-1	TRBJ2-5	CSASRGWDRGPETQYF
TRBV7-9	TRBJ1-1	CASSGQGPNTEAFF
TRBV20-1	TRBJ2-1	CSAPIEGRYNEQFF
TRBV30	TRBJ2-2	CAWRGGGFGELFF
TRBV6-1	TRBJ1-1	CASSEERNTEAFF
TRBV20-1	TRBJ2-7	CSASEPSSGRLGEQYF
TRBV10-3	TRBJ1-1	CAISKGPTLGTEAFF
TRBV28	TRBJ2-5	CASSFYQALETQYF
TRBV6-1	TRBJ2-1	CASSRNYNEQFF
TRBV5-6	TRBJ1-4	CASSLVQGEKLFF
TRBV7-8	TRBJ2-7	CASSSRTSGTYFYEQYF
TRBV7-9	TRBJ2-2	CASSDIWTSGVNTGELFF
TRBV7-9	TRBJ2-2	CASSLRSTGELFF
TRBV27	TRBJ2-7	CASSFNRGYEQYF
TRBV7-9	TRBJ2-1	CASSLSFSYNEQFF
TRBV27	TRBJ2-1	CASSHTGTSTSEQFF
TRBV2	TRBJ1-6	CASNTEGEDSPLHF
TRBV20-1	TRBJ1-1	CSAVLPSDMNTEAFF
TRBV5-1	TRBJ2-3	CASSYHLRRASTDTQYF
TRBV19	TRBJ1-5	CASSIDQGFGQPQHF
TRBV19	TRBJ1-4	CASSSGEMVGNEKLFF
TRBV7-9	TRBJ1-2	CASSLAMAVNYGYTF
TRBV30	TRBJ1-2	CAWLSRSNYGYTF
TRBV6-2/TRBV6-3	TRBJ2-1	CASSYSGGVRINEQFF
TRBV9	TRBJ1-1	CASSVAPGPGTEAFF
TRBV3-1	TRBJ2-7	CASSPIIGPYEQYF
TRBV15	TRBJ2-1	CATSRDWGSGGAKIEFF
TRBV5-1	TRBJ2-1	CASSLGRTSGNNEQFF
TRBV6-5	TRBJ2-7	CASSHTVPGQGKQYF